The 18 T cell receptor beta chains below all came from one sample that was sequenced in a study of patients and donors after allogeneic stem cell transplantation. MiXCR, applied by TCRdb to the RT-PCR reads, yields one record per CDR3 protein. Here the sample spans about a million distinct CDR3 sequences, about a sixth being singletons. The material sequenced was blood, either unsorted or a sorted T cell fraction (not recorded which). Source of these receptors: a human donor who was either an allogeneic HSCT recipient or a stem cell or donor lymphocyte infusion donor (not recorded which). It is not recorded whose cells these are; they may come from a transplant donor.

A few counts support this clonotype. The chain links TRBV5-6 to TRBJ2-5; D is tentatively TRBD1 or TRBD2 (5 bases each). CDR3 size: 14 residues. Trimming removed 2 bases at V and 5 bases at J, with 13 bases between. Germline V gene sequence: CDR1 SGHDT, CDR2 YYEEEE. DNA of the CDR3: TGTGCCAGCAGCTTACGGGGCCCTTTTGAGACCCAGTACTTC. Amino acid sequence: CASSLRGPFETQYF.

The chain is built from TRBV20-1 and TRBJ2-1; 9 bases are a match to TRBD1. The ends lost 5 bases at V and 7 bases at J; junction bases unmatched: 9. The CDR3 loop spans 14 amino acids. Germline V gene data show CDR1 as DFQATT and CDR2 as SNEGSKA (reference sequence). CDR3: CSAARDRVYNEQFF. In DNA form, the CDR3 reads TGCAGTGCTGCCCGGGACAGGGTATATAATGAGCAGTTCTTC.

The chain is built from TRBV12-3 or TRBV12-4 and TRBJ2-5; 8 bases align to TRBD1. The V and J ends lost 8 bases and 5 bases, in that order; junction bases with no gene match: 16. The CDR3 consists of 16 residues. The CDR3 region is CASSGSGQGLLETQYF. The DNA of the CDR3 is TGTGCCAGCTCCGGAAGCGGACAGGGCCTGTTGGAGACCCAGTACTTC.

This clonotype was observed a few times. The rearrangement links TRBV5-1 to TRBJ1-1, with a possible D match to TRBD1 (5 bases). The CDR3 loop spans 15 amino acids. Trimming cost V 4 bases and J 5 bases, with 18 bases left between them. In germline, CDR1 is SGHRS, CDR2 YFSETQ. Written as DNA, the CDR3 is TGCGCCAGCAGCACGGAAGGGGCAAAGGGGACTGAAGCTTTCTTT. Amino acid sequence: CASSTEGAKGTEAFF.

This clonotype was counted a few times. The rearrangement uses TRBV20-1 and TRBJ2-7; possible D gene TRBD1, 6 bases. CDR3 length: 15 amino acids. The V gene's germline CDR1 is DFQATT and CDR2 SNEGSKA (reference sequence). V lost 0 bases to trimming and J lost 3 bases, with 15 bases between them. The CDR3 bases are TGCAGTGCTAGAGATTTAAGGACAGCCTTCTACGAGCAGTACTTC. Its translation: CSARDLRTAFYEQYF.

This chain links TRBV27 with TRBJ2-3; D not certain. Per germline, CDR1 MNHEY and CDR2 SMNVEV (reference sequence). The CDR3 is made up of 12 amino acids. Trimming stripped 6 bases from V and 4 bases from J, with 8 bases between. The CDR3 region is CASSRISDTQYF. CDR3 sequence (DNA): TGTGCCAGCAGCCGTATTTCAGATACGCAGTATTTT.

The rearrangement joins TRBV5-6 to TRBJ2-5; 10 nucleotides match TRBD2. V was pared by 5 bases and J by 3 bases, with 4 bases of the junction left unmatched. The CDR3 is 14 amino acids. Per germline, CDR1 SGHDT and CDR2 YYEEEE. The CDR3 DNA is TGTGCCAGCAGACCCACTAGCGGGAAAGAGACCCAGTACTTC. The encoded protein is CASRPTSGKETQYF.

This clonotype has just a few counts. The chain has TRBV2 and TRBJ2-2; possibly TRBD2 for D (5 bases). This CDR3 spans 14 amino acids. Trimming pared 10 bases from V and 2 bases from J, leaving 14 bases between. Per the germline V gene, CDR1 is SNHLY and CDR2 is FYNNEI. CDR3 sequence: CAIRGIRNTGELFF. CDR3 sequence (DNA): TGTGCCATCCGAGGGATTCGAAACACCGGGGAGCTGTTTTTT.

The CDR3 sequence: CASSDNYSYEQYF. The DNA of the CDR3 is TGTGCCAGCAGTGACAATTACTCCTACGAGCAGTACTTC. This chain joins TRBV2 and TRBJ2-7; D call uncertain. Germline CDR1 SNHLY, CDR2 FYNNEI. V lost 3 bases and J 0 bases, leaving 6 bases between the germline ends. CDR3 length: 13 amino acids.

The V call is TRBV4-2, the J call TRBJ2-7, with D possibly being TRBD2 (6 bases). In germline, CDR1 is LGHNA, CDR2 YNFKEQ. Trimming stripped 8 bases from V and 3 bases from J, with 14 bases between. The CDR3 contains 13 residues. Here the CDR3 DNA reads TGTGCCAGCGGCGGGCAGGGAGGCTACGAGCAGTACTTC. Protein: CASGGQGGYEQYF.

The chain couples TRBV5-1 to TRBJ2-7; 10 bases are a match to TRBD2. J was trimmed by 5 bases and V by 4 bases; bases with no gene match: 9. The CDR3 contains 15 residues. Germline CDR1 reads SGHRS; CDR2 reads YFSETQ. The CDR3 is CASSIGTSEGNEQYF. The DNA for the CDR3 is TGCGCCAGCAGCATAGGGACTAGCGAGGGGAACGAGCAGTACTTC. Filled out from reference TRBV5-1 and TRBJ2-7, the complete variable domain reads KAGVTQTPRYLIKTRGQQVTLSCSPISGHRSVSWYQQTPGQGLQFLFEYFSETQRNKGNFPGRFSGRQFSNSRSEMNVSTLELGDSALYLCASSIGTSEGNEQYFGPGTRLTVT.

This rearrangement joins TRBV5-1 to TRBJ2-5, with 7 bases matching TRBD1. The CDR3 length is 14 residues. Trimming at V came to 4 bases and at J to 1 base, leaving 4 bases not matched to a gene. Germline-derived CDR1 and CDR2 are SGHRS and YFSETQ. For the CDR3, the DNA is TGCGCCAGCAGCAAGGGACAGATCCAAGAGACCCAGTACTTC. Residues: CASSKGQIQETQYF.

The J gene is TRBJ2-7, the V gene TRBV7-2; D might be TRBD1 (6 bases). The ends were cut back, 1 base at V and 5 bases at J, with 12 bases in the middle. Looked up from germline, CDR1 is SGHTA and CDR2 is FQGNSA. The CDR3 runs to 14 residues. The CDR3 DNA sequence: TGTGCCAGCAGCTTAGTAGTCAGGGGTAACGAGCAGTACTTC. Its protein product is CASSLVVRGNEQYF.

V and J are TRBV6-5 and TRBJ2-7; 8 bases line up with TRBD1. Per germline, CDR1 MNHEY and CDR2 SVGAGI. Trimming at V came to 6 bases and at J to 6 bases, leaving 4 bases not matched to a gene. The CDR3 has 12 amino acids. CDR3 bases: TGTGCCAGCAGCCGCGGACAGGGCGAGCAGTACTTC. Encoded protein: CASSRGQGEQYF.

The chain uses TRBV6-5 and TRBJ2-2; 7 bases map to TRBD2. Germline V lookup: CDR1 MNHEY, CDR2 SVGAGI. CDR3 length: 15 amino acids. Unmatched junction bases numbered 8, after V lost 3 bases and J lost 7 bases. The DNA for the CDR3 is TGTGCCAGCAGTTATTTGGGGGGGAAAAGCGGGGAGCTGTTTTTT. Its protein product is CASSYLGGKSGELFF.

The V call is TRBV29-1, the J call TRBJ1-2; TRBD1 agrees at 12 bases. From germline, CDR1 is SQVTM and CDR2 ANQGSEA. The CDR3 is 13 residues long. J gave up 7 bases and V 6 bases, and 6 bases lay outside the gene matches. CDR3 sequence reads: CSVPWDRGLGYTF. The CDR3 bases are TGCAGCGTCCCGTGGGACAGGGGGCTTGGCTACACCTTC.

In its sample, this clonotype was seen many times. The rearrangement links TRBV4-3 to TRBJ1-5, with D unclear. The CDR3 is 16 amino acids. Deletions cut 4 bases from V and 3 bases from J, with 16 bases between. Germline CDR1 is LGHNA and CDR2 is YSLEER. CDR3 nucleotides: TGCGCCAGCAGCCCAAAGGACGGGGAGGCCAATCAGCCCCAGCATTTT. Amino acid sequence: CASSPKDGEANQPQHF.

The rearrangement uses TRBV5-6 and TRBJ2-3; TRBD1 or TRBD2 may be the D gene (5 bases each). Trimming took 2 bases from V and 6 from J, leaving 13 bases between them. CDR3 length: 14 residues. Germline CDR1 and CDR2: SGHDT and YYEEEE. The CDR3 DNA follows: TGTGCCAGCAGCTTCGGGACCCCCCGGGATACGCAGTATTTT. Amino acids: CASSFGTPRDTQYF.